The 7 T cell receptor beta chains in this list originate from one sample, sequenced in a study of blood T cell repertoires in COVID-19. The data were produced by immunoSEQ multiplex PCR, yet TCRdb's version contains in-frame clones alone and is incomplete. The table records fewer than 200,000 clones, around 89% of them present only once. The sequenced sample consisted of peripheral blood. Receptor source: a man aged 45-65 years who had recovered from COVID-19.

The chain combines TRBV29-1 with TRBJ1-4, with D hard to call. Germline values: CDR1 SQVTM, CDR2 ANQGSEA. The V and J ends lost 6 bases and 13 bases respectively, with 15 bases between them. CDR3 size: 11 residues. The CDR3 loop is CSVGTSRGLFF. The CDR3 region has the DNA TGCAGCGTCGGAACCAGCCGGGGACTGTTTTTT.

The chain joins TRBV28 to TRBJ2-1, with D hard to call. The CDR3 contains 14 residues. V lost 8 bases, J lost 0 bases, and 11 bases lay in between. Germline CDR1 and CDR2: MDHEN and SYDVKM. The CDR3 coding sequence is TGTGCCAGCGGAGAGCCGAGCTCCTACAATGAGCAGTTCTTC. Translation gives CASGEPSSYNEQFF.

The chain has TRBV3-1 (or the pseudogene TRBV3-2) and TRBJ2-5, with 10 nucleotides matching TRBD2. J lost 2 bases, V lost 1 base, and 1 base had no gene match. The length of the CDR3 is 15 residues. The germline V gene encodes CDR1 LGHDT and CDR2 YNNKEL (reference sequence). CDR3 nucleotides: TGTGCCAGCAGCCAAGGGACTAGCGGACAAGAGACCCAGTACTTC. Its protein product is CASSQGTSGQETQYF.

This rearrangement joins TRBV27 to TRBJ1-1, with TRBD1 matching over 7 bases. V was pared by 5 bases and J by 4 bases, with 7 bases of the junction left unmatched. From germline, CDR1 is MNHEY and CDR2 SMNVEV (reference sequence). There are 14 residues in the CDR3. The CDR3, as DNA: TGTGCCAGCAGTACCCGACAGGGCTCCACTGAAGCTTTCTTT. The encoded protein is CASSTRQGSTEAFF.

The table lists this clone with a few counts. The rearrangement links TRBV11-2 to TRBJ2-5; TRBD2 aligns across 9 bases. CDR1 SGHAT and CDR2 FQNNGV come from the germline V gene. J was trimmed by 5 bases and V by 4 bases; bases with no gene match: 5. This CDR3 has 14 amino acids. This CDR3 is CASSWLAGGETQYF. The CDR3 DNA reads as TGTGCCAGCAGCTGGCTGGCGGGGGGGGAGACCCAGTACTTC.

The DNA for the CDR3 is TGTGCCAGCAGCACGAGGGGGGGTCCGAACACTGAAGCTTTCTTT. Translation gives CASSTRGGPNTEAFF. This chain uses TRBV5-5 with TRBJ1-1; tentatively, D is TRBD1 (6 bases). CDR1 and CDR2 from the germline V gene are SGHKS and YYEKEE (reference sequence). V lost 4 bases and J lost 1, with 14 bases in between. The CDR3 runs to 15 residues.

This clone was seen only once. The chain is built from TRBV7-9 and TRBJ2-3, with D possibly TRBD2 on 5 matching bases. Germline CDR1 is SEHNR and CDR2 is FQNEAQ (reference sequence). The CDR3 runs to 16 residues. V lost 2 bases, J lost 2 bases, and 14 bases lay in between. The CDR3 region has the DNA TGTGCCAGCAGCTTACTAGCCCTCTCACCCACAGATACGCAGTATTTT. Its translation is CASSLLALSPTDTQYF.